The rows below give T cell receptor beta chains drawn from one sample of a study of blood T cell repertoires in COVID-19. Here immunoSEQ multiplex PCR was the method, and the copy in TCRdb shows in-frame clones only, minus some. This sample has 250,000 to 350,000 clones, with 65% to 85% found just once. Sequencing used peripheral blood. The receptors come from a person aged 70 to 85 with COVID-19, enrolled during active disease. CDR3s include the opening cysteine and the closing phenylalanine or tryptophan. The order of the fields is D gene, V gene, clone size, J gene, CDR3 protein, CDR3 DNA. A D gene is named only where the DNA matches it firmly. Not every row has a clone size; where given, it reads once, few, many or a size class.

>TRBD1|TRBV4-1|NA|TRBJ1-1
CASSPIPGQRNTEAFF
TGCGCCAGCAGCCCGATTCCGGGACAGAGGAACACTGAAGCTTTCTTT
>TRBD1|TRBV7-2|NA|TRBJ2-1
CASSLAGTGSNEQFF
TGTGCCAGCAGCTTAGCTGGGACAGGGTCGAATGAGCAGTTCTTC
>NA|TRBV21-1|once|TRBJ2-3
CASKAGDVADTQYF
TGTGCCAGCAAGGCGGGAGATGTCGCAGATACGCAGTATTTT
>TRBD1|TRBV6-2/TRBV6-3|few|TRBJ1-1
CASSLTGLNTEAFF
TGTGCCAGCAGCCTGACAGGGCTAAACACTGAAGCTTTCTTT
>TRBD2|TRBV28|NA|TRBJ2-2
CASSPSGTPKTGELFF
TGTGCCAGCAGCCCTAGCGGGACCCCAAAAACCGGGGAGCTGTTTTTT
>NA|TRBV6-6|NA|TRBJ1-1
CASSSTPRGSGTEAFF
TGTGCCAGCAGTTCGACCCCCAGAGGTTCCGGGACTGAAGCTTTCTTT
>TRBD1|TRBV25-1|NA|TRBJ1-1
CASSLRQGMSAFF
TGTGCCAGCAGCCTGAGACAGGGGATGAGCGCTTTCTTT
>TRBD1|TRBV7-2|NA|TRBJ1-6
CASRQGAGNSPLHF
TGTGCCAGCAGACAGGGGGCTGGGAATTCACCCCTCCACTTT
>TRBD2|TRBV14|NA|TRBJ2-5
CASSPETSGGVSVFGETQYF
TGTGCCAGCAGCCCCGAGACTAGCGGGGGGGTCTCGGTCTTCGGAGAGACCCAGTACTTC
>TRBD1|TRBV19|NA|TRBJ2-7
CASSTRGQGRPYEQYF
TGTGCCAGTAGTACCCGGGGACAGGGAAGGCCCTACGAGCAGTACTTC
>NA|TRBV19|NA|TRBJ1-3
CASSMGLNKPIYF
TGTGCCAGTAGTATGGGACTCAACAAACCCATATATTTT
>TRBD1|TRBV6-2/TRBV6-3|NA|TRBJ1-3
CASSPTGTSGNTIYF
TGTGCCAGCAGTCCGACAGGGACCTCTGGAAACACCATATATTTT
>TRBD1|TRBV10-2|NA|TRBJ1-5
CASSPRTGGSGSNQPQHF
TGCGCCAGCAGTCCCCGGACAGGGGGCAGTGGTAGCAATCAGCCCCAGCATTTT
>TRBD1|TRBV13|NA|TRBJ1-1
CASSRDSPRTEAFF
TGTGCCAGCAGTCGGGACAGCCCTCGGACTGAAGCTTTCTTT
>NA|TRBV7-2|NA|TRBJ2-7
CASSLTVGSYEQYF
TGTGCCAGCAGCTTAACAGTCGGATCCTACGAGCAGTACTTC
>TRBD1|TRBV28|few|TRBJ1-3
CASSDVLRRQGIGNTIYF
TGTGCCAGCAGCGACGTGTTAAGGCGACAGGGTATAGGAAACACCATATATTTT
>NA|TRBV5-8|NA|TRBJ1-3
CASSLVLTTGNTIYF
TGTGCCAGCAGCTTGGTTTTGACTACTGGAAACACCATATATTTT
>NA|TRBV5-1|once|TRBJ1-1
CASSLTGPNTEAFF
TGCGCCAGCAGCTTGACAGGGCCTAACACTGAAGCTTTCTTT
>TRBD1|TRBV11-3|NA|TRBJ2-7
CASSLRGQGALHEQYF
TGTGCCAGCAGCTTAAGGGGACAGGGGGCGTTGCACGAGCAGTACTTC
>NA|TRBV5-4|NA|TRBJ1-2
CASSLDFYGYTF
TGTGCCAGCAGCTTGGACTTTTATGGCTACACCTTC
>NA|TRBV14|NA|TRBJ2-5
CASRPADIGTQYF
TGTGCCAGCAGGCCTGCCGACATTGGGACCCAGTACTTC
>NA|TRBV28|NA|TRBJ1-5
CASSLIDRSEPQHF
TGTGCCAGCAGTCTTATCGACAGGTCGGAGCCCCAGCATTTT
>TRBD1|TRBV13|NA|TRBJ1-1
CASSSDRGWSEAFF
TGTGCCAGCAGCTCGGACAGGGGTTGGTCTGAAGCTTTCTTT
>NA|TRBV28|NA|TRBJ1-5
CASSTRPGFQPQHF
TGTGCCAGCAGTACCCGGCCAGGGTTTCAGCCCCAGCATTTT
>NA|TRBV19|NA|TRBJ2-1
CASSSPSRRHEQFF
TGTGCCAGTAGTAGCCCCAGCCGGCGGCATGAGCAGTTCTTC
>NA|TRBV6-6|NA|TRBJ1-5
CASSRTFNRAGGNQPQHF
TGTGCCAGCAGTCGCACCTTCAACAGGGCTGGCGGCAATCAGCCCCAGCATTTT
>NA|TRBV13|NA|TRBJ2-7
CASSPGVGRGTEQYF
TGTGCCAGCAGCCCGGGGGTGGGCAGGGGGACCGAGCAGTACTTC
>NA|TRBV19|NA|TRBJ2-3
CASSSNRASGDTQYF
TGTGCCAGTAGTTCTAACCGGGCGTCAGGGGATACGCAGTATTTT
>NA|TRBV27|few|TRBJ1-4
CASSPTGATNEKLFF
TGTGCCAGCAGTCCGACAGGAGCAACTAATGAAAAACTGTTTTTT
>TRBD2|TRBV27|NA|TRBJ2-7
CASSLRASGINEQYF
TGTGCCAGCAGTTTACGCGCTAGCGGGATTAACGAGCAGTACTTC
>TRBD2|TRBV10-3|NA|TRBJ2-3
CAISWTSSTDTQYF
TGTGCCATCAGTTGGACTAGCAGCACAGATACGCAGTATTTT
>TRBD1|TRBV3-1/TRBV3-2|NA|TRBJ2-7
CASSQLGTAFYEQYF
TGTGCCAGCAGCCAGTTAGGGACAGCGTTCTACGAGCAGTACTTC
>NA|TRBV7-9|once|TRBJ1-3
CASSPLRWGRGNTIYF
TGTGCCAGCAGCCCCTTAAGATGGGGGCGCGGGAACACCATATATTTT
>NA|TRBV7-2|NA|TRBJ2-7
CASSHSGDSSYYEQYF
TGTGCCAGCAGCCACTCGGGGGACAGCTCATACTACGAGCAGTACTTC
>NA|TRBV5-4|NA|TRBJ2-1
CASSSQRPYNEQFF
TGTGCCAGCAGCTCCCAGCGGCCTTACAATGAGCAGTTCTTC
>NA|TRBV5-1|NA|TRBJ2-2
CASSLVVGRGTGELFF
TGCGCCAGCAGCTTGGTAGTCGGAAGGGGGACCGGGGAGCTGTTTTTT
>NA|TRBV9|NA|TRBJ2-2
CASSVALQGLHTGELFF
TGTGCCAGCAGCGTAGCCCTCCAGGGACTTCACACCGGGGAGCTGTTTTTT
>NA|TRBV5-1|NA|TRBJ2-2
CASSLGLGTGELFF
TGCGCCAGCAGCTTGGGACTAGGCACCGGGGAGCTGTTTTTT
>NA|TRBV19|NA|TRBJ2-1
CASRRRDSGPAGEQFF
TGTGCCAGTAGGAGGCGGGACAGTGGTCCTGCAGGTGAGCAGTTCTTC